This T cell receptor beta chain was recovered during a study of blood T cell repertoires in COVID-19. Study-level information: Material from acute and convalescent COVID-19 was sourced from the United States, Italy and Spain.

Assay: immunoSEQ multiplex PCR; the TCRdb copy retains only in-frame clones and omits some. Of under 75,000 clones listed, about nine tenths were seen once; the top ten hold 1.5% to 2%. The CDR3 runs 13 residues. Deletions cut 10 bases from V and 3 bases from J, with 10 bases between. Germline loops: CDR1 MNHEY, CDR2 SVGAGI. The sequenced material came from peripheral blood. The receptor was isolated from a young man with acute or convalescent COVID-19. V and J are TRBV6-5 and TRBJ1-6; tentative D call: TRBD1 (5 bases). CDR3 coding DNA: TGTGCCAATTCGGACAACTATAATTCACCCCTCCACTTT. It encodes CANSDNYNSPLHF.